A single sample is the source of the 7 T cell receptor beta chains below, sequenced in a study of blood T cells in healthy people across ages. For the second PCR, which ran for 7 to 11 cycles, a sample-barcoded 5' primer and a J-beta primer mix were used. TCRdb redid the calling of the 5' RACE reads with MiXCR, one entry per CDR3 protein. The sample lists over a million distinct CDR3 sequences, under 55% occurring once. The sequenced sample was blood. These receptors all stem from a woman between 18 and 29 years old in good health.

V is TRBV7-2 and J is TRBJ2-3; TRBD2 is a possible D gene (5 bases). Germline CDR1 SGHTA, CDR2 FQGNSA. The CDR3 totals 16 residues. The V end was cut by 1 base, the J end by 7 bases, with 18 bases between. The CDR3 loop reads CASSLGASPAANTQYF. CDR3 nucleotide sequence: TGTGCCAGCAGCTTAGGGGCTAGCCCGGCCGCGAATACGCAGTATTTT.

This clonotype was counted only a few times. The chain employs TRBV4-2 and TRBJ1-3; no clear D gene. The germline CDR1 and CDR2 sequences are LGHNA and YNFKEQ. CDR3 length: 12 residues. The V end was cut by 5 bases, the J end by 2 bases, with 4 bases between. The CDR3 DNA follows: TGTGCCAGCAGCTCCACTGGAAACACCATATATTTT. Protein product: CASSSTGNTIYF.

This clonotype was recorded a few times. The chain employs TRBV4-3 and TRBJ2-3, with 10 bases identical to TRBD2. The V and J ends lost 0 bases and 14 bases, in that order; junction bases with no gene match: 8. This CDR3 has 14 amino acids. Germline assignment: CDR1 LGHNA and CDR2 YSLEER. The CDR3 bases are TGCGCCAGCAGCCAAGAGGCGCCTAGCGGGAGCTTGTATTTT. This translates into CASSQEAPSGSLYF.

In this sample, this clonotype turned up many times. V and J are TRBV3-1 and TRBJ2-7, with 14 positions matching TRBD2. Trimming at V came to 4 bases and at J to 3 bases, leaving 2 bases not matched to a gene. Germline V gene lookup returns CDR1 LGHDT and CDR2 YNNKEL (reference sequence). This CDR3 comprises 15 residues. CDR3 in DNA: TGTGCCAGCAGCCGAGGGACTAGCGGGAGCTACGAGCAGTACTTC. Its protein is CASSRGTSGSYEQYF.

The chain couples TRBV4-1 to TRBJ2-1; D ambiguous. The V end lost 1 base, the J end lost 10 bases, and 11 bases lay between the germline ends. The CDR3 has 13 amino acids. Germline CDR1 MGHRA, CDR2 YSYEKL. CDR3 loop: CASSQVVAKEQFF. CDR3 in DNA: TGCGCCAGCAGCCAAGTCGTTGCCAAAGAGCAGTTCTTC.

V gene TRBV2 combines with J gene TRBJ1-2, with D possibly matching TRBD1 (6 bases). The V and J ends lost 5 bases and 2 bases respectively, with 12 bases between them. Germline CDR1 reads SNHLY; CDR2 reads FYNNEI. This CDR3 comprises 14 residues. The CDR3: CASSHTGTNYGYTF. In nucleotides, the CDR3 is TGTGCCAGCAGTCATACAGGGACCAACTATGGCTACACCTTC.

The CDR3 DNA follows: TGCGCCAGCAGCTCGCCGGGACTAGCGGGACAGTACAATGAGCAGTTCTTC. Translated: CASSSPGLAGQYNEQFF. The genes are TRBV5-1 and TRBJ2-1, with 13 nucleotides matching TRBD2. Germline V gives CDR1 SGHRS, CDR2 YFSETQ. CDR3 length equals 17 residues. Trimming took 3 bases from V and 4 from J; bases not matched to a gene: 7.